The clone carrying this TCR beta chain was seen a few times. Its antigen is not known. The assay was immunoSEQ multiplex PCR, and TCRdb's table has in-frame clones only and misses some. Of over 40,000 clones in the sample, around 80% were seen once. The CDR3 has 10 amino acids. Germline V gives CDR1 SQVTM, CDR2 ANQGSEA. This sample is drawn from a study of early stage breast cancer tumors. Study findings and constraints: Blood repertoires resembled normal breast more than tumor.

The sample comprised blood. The source is a middle-aged person with breast cancer. The rearrangement uses TRBV29-1 and TRBJ1-2, with D perhaps matching TRBD1 (5 bases). The CDR3: CSAGFEGYTF. The CDR3 DNA sequence: TGCAGTGCAGGGTTCGAGGGCTACACCTTC. The entire variable domain, with the rest obtained from reference TRBV29-1 and TRBJ1-2, is as follows: SAVISQKPSRDICQRGTSLTIQCQVDSQVTMMFWYRQQPGQSLTLIATANQGSEATYESGFVIDKFPISRPNLTFSTLTVSNMSPEDSSIYLCSAGFEGYTFGSGTRLTVV.